This T cell receptor beta chain was observed in a study of T cells in narcolepsy. About the study: Enrolled donors included narcolepsy type 1 or type 2 patients and healthy controls.

Study findings and constraints: Autoreactive HCRT-specific and TRIB2-specific clonotypes were marked in same-patient CSF-versus-blood CD4+ comparisons.

Trimming cost V 0 bases and J 0 bases, with 11 bases left between them. The germline CDR1 and CDR2 sequences are SGHRS and YFSETQ. The CDR3 has 16 amino acids. TCRdb's table, derived via immunoSEQ multiplex PCR, lists solely in-frame clones and lacks some. The repertoire consists of 2,000 to 3,000 clones, with 26% occurring once and the leading ten covering roughly 4.3%. Regarding this clone: Its antigen is not known.

The material sequenced was cultured CD4+ T cells from cerebrospinal fluid. This chain links TRBV5-1 with TRBJ2-3, with D perhaps TRBD1 (5 bases). The clonotype originates from a human donor with narcolepsy. CDR3 loop: CASSLVQGASTDTQYF. In DNA, the CDR3 is TGCGCCAGCAGCTTGGTCCAAGGGGCCAGCACAGATACGCAGTATTTT.